This TCR beta chain was found in a study of cytomegalovirus exposure and HLA in healthy donors. Whole-study context: The approximately 120 validation repertoires were reported in a later analysis to have been generated on the same platform as the approximately 600 first-cohort repertoires.

The CDR3 runs 12 residues. CDR1 and CDR2 from the germline V gene are SGDLS and YYNGEE. V was cut by 3 bases and J by 5 bases, with 8 bases left in between. Here immunoSEQ multiplex PCR was the method, and the copy in TCRdb shows in-frame clones only, minus some. The table lists 80,000 to 95,000 clones, about 96% of them singletons, with roughly 1.3% in the top ten. The donors were part of the validation cohort, which consisted of some 120 subjects and was separate from the first cohort of about 720 subjects. The rearrangement joins TRBV9 to TRBJ2-5; D remains unclear. This receptor was obtained from a woman between 18 and 29 years old in good health and CMV-seronegative. The sequencing input was PBMCs. Written as DNA, the CDR3 is TGTGCCAGCAGCGGAGCGCCCGAGACCCAGTACTTC. Translating it yields CASSGAPETQYF.